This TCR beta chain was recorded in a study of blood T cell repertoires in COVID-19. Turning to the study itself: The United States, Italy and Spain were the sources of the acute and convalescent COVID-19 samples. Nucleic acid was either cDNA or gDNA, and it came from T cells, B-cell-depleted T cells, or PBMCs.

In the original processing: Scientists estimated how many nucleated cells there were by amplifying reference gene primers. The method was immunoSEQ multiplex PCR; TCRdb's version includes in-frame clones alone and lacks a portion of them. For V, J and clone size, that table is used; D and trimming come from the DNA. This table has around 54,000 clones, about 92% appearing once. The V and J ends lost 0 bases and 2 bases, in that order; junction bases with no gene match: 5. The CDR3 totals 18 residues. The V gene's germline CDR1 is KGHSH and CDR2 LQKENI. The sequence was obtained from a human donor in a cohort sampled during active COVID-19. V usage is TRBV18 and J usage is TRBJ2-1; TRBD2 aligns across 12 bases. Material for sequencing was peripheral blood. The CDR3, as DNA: TGTGCCAGCTCACCACCGAATCTAGCGGGAGGGCCCTACAATGAGCAGTTCTTC. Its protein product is CASSPPNLAGGPYNEQFF.